Following are 12 T cell receptor beta chains from one sample sequenced in a study of OX40 agonist ivuxolimab in advanced cancers. Produced via immunoSEQ multiplex PCR; TCRdb's table is partial and in-frame only. The table records approximately 88,000 clones, around nine tenths of them present only once. Sequencing was performed on CD4+ or CD8+ T cells sorted from blood, taken in a trial of the OX40 agonist ivuxolimab. The receptors stem from an adult with an advanced solid tumor such as melanoma, head and neck, liver or kidney cancer.

The chain has TRBV6-4 and TRBJ1-2; D may be TRBD1 (6 bases). V lost 2 bases to trimming and J lost 6 bases, with 16 bases between them. In germline, CDR1 is MRHNA, CDR2 SNTAGT. CDR3 length equals 15 residues. The chain's CDR3 is CASSDIGGASHGYTF. The CDR3 DNA follows: TGTGCCAGCAGTGACATCGGGGGCGCGAGTCATGGCTACACCTTC.

This clone has just one count. The genes are TRBV6-1 and TRBJ2-7; D gene unclear. The V gene lost 3 bases and the J gene lost 3 bases, with 3 bases spanning the gap. The CDR3 has 11 amino acids. CDR1 is MNHNS, CDR2 SASEGT, per germline. The CDR3 sequence is CASSDYYEQYF. CDR3 sequence (DNA): TGTGCCAGCAGTGATTACTACGAGCAGTACTTC.

This clone is a singleton in its sample. The rearrangement uses TRBV7-2 and TRBJ2-3; 8 bases agree with TRBD2. The junction had 10 bases not matched to a gene; V was cut back by 7 bases and J by 4 bases. The CDR3 totals 15 residues. CDR1 and CDR2 from the germline V gene are SGHTA and FQGNSA. The CDR3 DNA is TGTGCCAGCACCAAAAGCGGGGGTGGGGCAGATACGCAGTATTTT. This encodes CASTKSGGGADTQYF.

The chain joins TRBV7-9 to TRBJ1-6, with TRBD1 identical over 10 bases. This CDR3 contains 17 residues. Germline loops: CDR1 SEHNR, CDR2 FQNEAQ (reference sequence). Trimming cost V 8 bases and J 9 bases; bases outside gene matches: 16. The CDR3 DNA follows: TGTGCCAGCGCGGCACCTCGGGGGGGACAGGGGACTTCACCCCTCCACTTT. This gives the protein CASAAPRGGQGTSPLHF.

This sequence joins TRBV4-3 and TRBJ1-1; 7 bases line up with TRBD1. The germline gives CDR1 LGHNA, CDR2 YSLEER. The CDR3 loop spans 15 amino acids. The junction had 4 bases not matched to a gene; V was cut back by 1 base and J by 2 bases. The CDR3 DNA reads as TGCGCCAGCAGCCAAGGAGGGACAGTTAACACTGAAGCTTTCTTT. Translated: CASSQGGTVNTEAFF.

V usage is TRBV7-9 and J usage is TRBJ1-2, with a possible D match to TRBD1 (5 bases). Germline V gene sequence: CDR1 SEHNR, CDR2 FQNEAQ (reference sequence). The CDR3 consists of 18 residues. The V end was cut by 2 bases, the J end by 0 bases, with 19 bases between. The CDR3 here is CASSLTLRGSEANYGYTF. The DNA for the CDR3 is TGTGCCAGCAGCTTAACTCTGCGGGGGTCGGAAGCTAACTATGGCTACACCTTC.

Of note for this clone: Sequence at one end of the junction differs from germline and may be a read error. CDR3 nucleotide sequence: TGTGCTAGCAGCCGACTAGCGGGCGACAATGAGCAGTTCTTC. Translating gives CASSRLAGDNEQFF. This chain connects TRBV7-7 to TRBJ2-1; 10 bases map to TRBD2. The length of the CDR3 is 14 residues. Germline loops: CDR1 SSHAT, CDR2 FNYEAQ (reference sequence).

The chain recombines TRBV6-5 with TRBJ1-2, with D unclear. The CDR3 has 13 amino acids. V was cut by 6 bases and J by 4 bases, with 12 bases left in between. CDR1 and CDR2 (germline): MNHEY, SVGAGI. The CDR3 DNA follows: TGTGCCAGCAGGTCCTTCGGCCCCTATGGCTACACCTTC. Its protein is CASRSFGPYGYTF.

V is TRBV7-9 and J is TRBJ1-1; 8 bases agree with TRBD1. CDR1 is SEHNR and CDR2 is FQNEAQ in the germline V gene (reference sequence). This CDR3 region has 14 residues. The V segment lost 4 bases and the J segment 1 base; nucleotides outside the gene matches: 2. CDR3 nucleotide sequence: TGTGCCAGCAGCTCCGGGACAGGGAACACTGAAGCTTTCTTT. This encodes CASSSGTGNTEAFF. The whole variable domain, remainder taken from reference TRBV7-9 and TRBJ1-1, is DTGVSQNPRHKITKRGQNVTFRCDPISEHNRLYWYRQTLGQGPEFLTYFQNEAQLEKSRLLSDRFSAERPKGSFSTLEIQRTEQGDSAMYLCASSSGTGNTEAFFGQGTRLTVV.

J is TRBJ2-5 and V is TRBV5-1, with 12 nucleotides matching TRBD1. Trimming cost V 4 bases and J 1 base; bases outside gene matches: 2. Germline values: CDR1 SGHRS, CDR2 YFSETQ. This CDR3 has 15 amino acids. Here the CDR3 DNA reads TGCGCCAGCAGCAGGGACAGGGGGCCCCAAGAGACCCAGTACTTC. Encoded protein: CASSRDRGPQETQYF.

This chain links TRBV5-1 with TRBJ2-4, with TRBD1 matching over 11 bases. The CDR3 has 16 amino acids. The germline V gene encodes CDR1 SGHRS and CDR2 YFSETQ. Losses at the gene ends were 0 bases for V and 7 bases for J; bases not matched to a gene: 6. The CDR3 DNA follows: TGCGCCAGCAGCTTGGAGGGACAGGGGGTACTGAACATTCAGTACTTC. This encodes CASSLEGQGVLNIQYF.

The chain links TRBV19 to TRBJ1-2; D is possibly TRBD1 (5 bases). V lost 7 bases, J lost 4 bases, and 13 bases lay in between. CDR1 is LNHDA, CDR2 SQIVND, per germline (reference sequence). The CDR3 has 13 residues. The CDR3 DNA reads as TGTGCCAGTACCGTAACAGGATCCTATGGCTACACCTTC. Its protein product is CASTVTGSYGYTF.